The text below deals with one T cell receptor beta chain. Antigen specificity is unknown. Vbeta (60) and Jbeta (13) primers were used in the PCR. Clones were sequenced by immunoSEQ multiplex PCR, and TCRdb holds only the in-frame ones, with some missing. The sample holds some 130,000 clones, roughly three quarters seen once. The data originate from a study of cytomegalovirus exposure and HLA in healthy donors. About the study: As released early, the data held 75 million to 90 million unique TCRs from HLA-typed donors.

V was shortened by 6 bases and J by 1 base, with 16 bases between the two germline ends. The CDR3 contains 15 residues. From germline, CDR1 is MNHNS and CDR2 SASEGT. Study conclusions and caveats: The investigators catalogued 180 or so TCR beta chains as cytomegalovirus-associated. According to reports, the classifier identified cytomegalovirus status with high specificity and sensitivity. Upon later analysis, HLA-associated TCR beta chains proved more clonally expanded than other, equally common chains.

The J gene is TRBJ2-7, the V gene TRBV6-1, with D hard to call. This sequence was found in a man aged 25-45 years in good health and CMV-seronegative. Sequencing input: PBMCs. In nucleotides, the CDR3 is TGTGCCAGCAGCGCCCCAGAACGCGGATCCTACGAGCAGTACTTC. This gives the protein CASSAPERGSYEQYF.